This entry features one T cell receptor beta chain sequence. The data belong to a study of technical replicates of blood from a few donors. The germline V gene has CDR1 SGHAT and CDR2 FQNNGV. The CDR3 is made up of 14 amino acids. V lost 1 base and J lost 4, with 8 bases in between. Sequenced by immunoSEQ multiplex PCR; TCRdb stores in-frame clones only, minus some. The data show tens of thousands of clones, with about 95% seen just once and roughly 0.39% held by the top ten. J is TRBJ1-5 and V is TRBV11-2; D gene unclear. This TCR was sampled from a human donor in good health. Sequencing was performed on T cells isolated from PBMCs. The CDR3 here is CASSLAVRNQPQHF. The DNA for the CDR3 is TGTGCCAGCAGCTTAGCCGTACGGAATCAGCCCCAGCATTTT.